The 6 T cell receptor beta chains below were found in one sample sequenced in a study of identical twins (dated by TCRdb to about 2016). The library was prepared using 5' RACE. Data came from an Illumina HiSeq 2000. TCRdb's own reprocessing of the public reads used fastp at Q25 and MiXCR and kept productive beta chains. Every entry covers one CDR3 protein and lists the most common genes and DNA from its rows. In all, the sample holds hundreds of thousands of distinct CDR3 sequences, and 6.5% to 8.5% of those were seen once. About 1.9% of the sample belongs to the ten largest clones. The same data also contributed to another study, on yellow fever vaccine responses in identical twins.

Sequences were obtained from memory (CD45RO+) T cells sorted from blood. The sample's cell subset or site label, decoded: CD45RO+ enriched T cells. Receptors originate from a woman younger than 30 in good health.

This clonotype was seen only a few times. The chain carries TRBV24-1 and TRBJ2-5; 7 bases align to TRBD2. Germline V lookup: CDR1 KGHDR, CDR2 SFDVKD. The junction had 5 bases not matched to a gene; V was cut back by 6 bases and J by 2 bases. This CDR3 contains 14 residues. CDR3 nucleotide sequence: TGTGCCACCAGTCTGGGGGGGGATCAAGAGACCCAGTACTTC. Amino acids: CATSLGGDQETQYF.

CDR3 sequence (DNA): TGTGCCAGCAGTCCAGGCGGGACTAGCCTTACCTACGAGCAGTACTTC. Its protein is CASSPGGTSLTYEQYF. The rearrangement uses TRBV6-1 and TRBJ2-7, with TRBD2 identical over 9 bases. Per the germline V gene, CDR1 is MNHNS and CDR2 is SASEGT. The CDR3 totals 16 residues. V shed 5 bases, J shed 2 bases, and the junction held 10 bases outside the gene matches.

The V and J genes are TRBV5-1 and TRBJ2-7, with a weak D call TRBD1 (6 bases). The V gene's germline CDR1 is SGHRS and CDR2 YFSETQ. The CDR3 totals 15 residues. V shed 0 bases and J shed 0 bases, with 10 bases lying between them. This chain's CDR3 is CASSLAGDNSYEQYF. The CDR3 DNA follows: TGCGCCAGCAGCTTGGCAGGGGACAACTCCTACGAGCAGTACTTC.

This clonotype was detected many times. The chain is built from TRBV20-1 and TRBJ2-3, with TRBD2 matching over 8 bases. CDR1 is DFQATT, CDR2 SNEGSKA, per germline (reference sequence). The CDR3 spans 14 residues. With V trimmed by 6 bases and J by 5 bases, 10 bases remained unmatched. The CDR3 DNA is TGCAGTGCCCCAACCGGGGGGGGCCGAGATACGCAGTATTTT. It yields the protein CSAPTGGGRDTQYF.

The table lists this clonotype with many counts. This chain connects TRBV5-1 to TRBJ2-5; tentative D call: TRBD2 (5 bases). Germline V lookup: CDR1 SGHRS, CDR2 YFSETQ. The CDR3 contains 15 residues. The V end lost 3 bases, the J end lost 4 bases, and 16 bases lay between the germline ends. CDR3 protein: CASSSAGLPIETQYF. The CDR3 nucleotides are TGCGCCAGCAGCTCGGCCGGACTCCCTATAGAGACCCAGTACTTC.

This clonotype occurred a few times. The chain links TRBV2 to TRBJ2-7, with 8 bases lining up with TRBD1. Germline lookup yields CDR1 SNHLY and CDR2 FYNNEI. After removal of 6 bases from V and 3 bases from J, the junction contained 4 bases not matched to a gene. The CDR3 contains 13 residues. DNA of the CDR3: TGTGCCAGCAGGGACACAGGGGGCTACGAGCAGTACTTC. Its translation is CASRDTGGYEQYF.